Listed below are T cell receptor beta chains from one sample, sequenced in a study of T cell responses to AZD1222 COVID-19 vaccine. The method was immunoSEQ multiplex PCR; TCRdb's version includes in-frame clones alone and lacks a portion of them. There are around 180,000 clones in the sample; 85% to 95% occur only once, and 7.5% to 10% lies in the top ten. This sample comprised peripheral blood, obtained on day 0 of AZD1222 vaccination. Source of these receptors: an adult in good health. CDR3s include the opening cysteine and the closing phenylalanine or tryptophan. D genes are given only for firm matches. Some rows have no size entry. The others give once, few or many, or a class for an expanded clone.

V gene	D gene	J gene	clone size	CDR3 protein	CDR3 DNA
TRBV19	.	TRBJ1-2	.	CASSIGPGIRSNYGYTF	TGTGCCAGTAGTATTGGGCCGGGGATAAGGTCTAACTATGGCTACACCTTC
TRBV10-3	.	TRBJ1-1	few	CAISVWGLNTEAFF	TGTGCCATCAGTGTATGGGGGCTGAACACTGAAGCTTTCTTT
TRBV3-1/TRBV3-2	.	TRBJ2-2	.	CASSQSGTGPGELFF	TGTGCCAGCAGCCAGTCCGGAACAGGGCCCGGGGAGCTGTTTTTT
TRBV7-3	.	TRBJ2-2	.	CASSLRQANTGELFF	TGTGCCAGCAGCTTAAGACAGGCGAACACCGGGGAGCTGTTTTTT
TRBV9	.	TRBJ1-5	once	CASSTGGAGHQPQHF	TGTGCCAGCAGCACAGGAGGGGCAGGCCATCAGCCCCAGCATTTT
TRBV2	TRBD1	TRBJ2-3	.	CASSDGQAGTDTQYF	TGTGCCAGCAGTGACGGACAGGCCGGGACGGATACGCAGTATTTT
TRBV2	TRBD2	TRBJ2-7	.	CASSENSGGRRYEQYF	TGTGCCAGCAGTGAAAACAGCGGCGGGAGGAGGTACGAGCAGTACTTC
TRBV14	.	TRBJ2-3	.	CASSLLKKRDTQYF	TGTGCCAGCAGCCTCCTAAAGAAAAGGGATACGCAGTATTTT
TRBV6-1	.	TRBJ2-7	.	CASSETGRYEQYF	TGTGCCAGCAGTGAAACAGGGCGCTACGAGCAGTACTTC
TRBV5-1	.	TRBJ1-6	.	CASSLEAGTPYSPLHF	TGCGCCAGCAGCTTGGAAGCCGGGACACCTTATTCACCCCTCCACTTT
TRBV28	.	TRBJ2-7	.	CASGYEQYF	TGTGCCAGCGGCTACGAGCAGTACTTC
TRBV10-3	.	TRBJ2-7	.	CAISEARAEEQYF	TGTGCCATCAGTGAGGCCCGGGCGGAGGAGCAGTACTTC
TRBV29-1	TRBD1	TRBJ2-3	.	CSYRRGRGDTQYF	TGCAGTTACCGCAGGGGGCGCGGGGATACGCAGTATTTT
TRBV6-5	TRBD2	TRBJ2-2	.	CASSWTSGKQSGELFF	TGTGCCAGCAGTTGGACTAGCGGAAAACAGAGCGGGGAGCTGTTTTTT
TRBV24-1	.	TRBJ1-3	once	CATSVRYSGNTIYF	TGTGCCACCAGTGTCCGTTACTCTGGAAACACCATATATTTT
TRBV11-2	.	TRBJ2-7	.	CASSRTTYEQYF	TGTGCCAGCAGCCGGACTACCTACGAGCAGTACTTC
TRBV29-1	.	TRBJ1-1	once	CSVPRWPQNTEAFF	TGCAGCGTCCCTAGGTGGCCCCAGAACACTGAAGCTTTCTTT
TRBV12-5	TRBD1	TRBJ1-2	.	CASGSTGGGYGYTF	TGTGCTAGTGGTTCGACAGGGGGGGGATATGGCTACACCTTC
TRBV3-1/TRBV3-2	.	TRBJ2-1	.	CASSQFPIEASYNEQFF	TGTGCCAGCAGCCAATTCCCAATAGAGGCCTCCTACAATGAGCAGTTCTTC
TRBV7-8	TRBD1	TRBJ1-6	.	CASSRTGRNSPLHF	TGTGCCAGCAGCAGGACAGGGCGGAATTCACCCCTCCACTTT
TRBV6-1	.	TRBJ1-3	.	CASSVLRSGGSSGNTIYF	TGTGCCAGCAGTGTCCTGCGTAGTGGGGGAAGCTCTGGAAACACCATATATTTT
TRBV6-5	.	TRBJ1-1	.	CASSYMPGGMNTEAFF	TGTGCCAGCAGTTACATGCCTGGGGGAATGAACACTGAAGCTTTCTTT
TRBV9	.	TRBJ2-1	.	CASSVGPYNEQFF	TGTGCCAGCAGCGTAGGGCCGTACAATGAGCAGTTCTTC
TRBV4-1	TRBD2	TRBJ2-1	.	CASSQVTSVNEQFF	TGCGCCAGCAGCCAAGTAACTAGCGTCAATGAGCAGTTCTTC
TRBV7-9	.	TRBJ1-5	.	CASSRGNQPQHF	TGTGCCAGCAGTAGGGGCAATCAGCCCCAGCATTTT
TRBV4-1	.	TRBJ1-1	.	CASSQRTLDTEAFF	TGCGCCAGCAGCCAGAGGACGTTGGACACTGAAGCTTTCTTT
TRBV5-6	.	TRBJ2-7	.	CASSFQRDNPYEQYF	TGTGCCAGCAGCTTCCAGAGGGACAATCCCTACGAGCAGTACTTC
TRBV3-1/TRBV3-2	.	TRBJ2-7	.	CASSQDSTGEQYF	TGTGCCAGCAGCCAAGATTCGACGGGAGAGCAGTACTTC
TRBV9	.	TRBJ1-6	.	CAGARGAGSPLHF	TGTGCCGGTGCTCGGGGGGCTGGTTCACCCCTCCACTTT
TRBV27	.	TRBJ2-7	.	CASSSYRISYEQYF	TGTGCCAGCAGTTCCTACCGAATCTCCTACGAGCAGTACTTC
TRBV24-1	.	TRBJ2-1	once	CATSERQGGNEQFF	TGTGCCACCAGTGAGCGCCAGGGTGGGAATGAGCAGTTCTTC
TRBV6-1	.	TRBJ1-1	.	CASSEWTARGTEAFF	TGTGCCAGCAGTGAATGGACAGCTCGGGGCACTGAAGCTTTCTTT
TRBV5-4	TRBD1	TRBJ2-1	.	CASSRGQADYNEQFF	TGTGCCAGCAGCCGAGGACAGGCGGACTACAATGAGCAGTTCTTC
TRBV18	.	TRBJ1-5	.	CASSPEQLYQPQHF	TGTGCCAGCTCACCGGAACAGCTATACCAGCCCCAGCATTTT
TRBV6-5	TRBD1	TRBJ2-3	few	CASRPRDSTTDTQYF	TGTGCCAGCAGGCCACGGGACAGTACCACAGATACGCAGTATTTT
TRBV5-4	TRBD1	TRBJ2-7	once	CASSKKGQDNYEQYF	TGTGCCAGCAGCAAAAAGGGACAGGACAACTACGAGCAGTACTTC
TRBV2	.	TRBJ2-7	.	CASGGREQYF	TGTGCCAGCGGTGGGCGAGAGCAGTACTTC
TRBV30	TRBD1	TRBJ2-3	.	CARTGGFTDTQYF	TGTGCCCGGACAGGGGGCTTCACAGATACGCAGTATTTT
TRBV5-6	TRBD1	TRBJ2-5	.	CASRLGGDQETQYF	TGTGCCAGCAGGCTAGGGGGCGACCAAGAGACCCAGTACTTC
TRBV19	TRBD1	TRBJ2-1	.	CASSLRGQYNEQFF	TGTGCCAGTAGTCTTAGGGGGCAGTACAATGAGCAGTTCTTC
TRBV7-6	.	TRBJ2-1	.	CASSLLSDSSYNEQFF	TGTGCCAGCAGCTTACTGTCGGATAGCTCCTACAATGAGCAGTTCTTC
TRBV20-1	.	TRBJ2-3	.	CSASGASGTSTDTQYF	TGCAGTGCTAGTGGGGCCAGCGGAACTAGCACAGATACGCAGTATTTT
TRBV28	.	TRBJ2-1	.	CASRTSSYNEQFF	TGTGCCAGCAGAACGAGCTCCTACAATGAGCAGTTCTTC
TRBV6-4	.	TRBJ1-1	.	CASSPTRGAEAFF	TGTGCCAGCAGCCCGACCCGGGGGGCTGAAGCTTTCTTT
TRBV5-6	TRBD1	TRBJ1-6	.	CASSPRDSSYNSPLHF	TGTGCCAGCAGCCCAAGGGACAGCTCCTATAATTCACCCCTCCACTTT
TRBV10-3	.	TRBJ1-1	.	CASWTNTEAFF	TGTGCCAGCTGGACGAACACTGAAGCTTTCTTT
TRBV9	TRBD2	TRBJ2-1	.	CASSVGLASYNEQFF	TGTGCCAGCAGCGTAGGACTAGCTTCCTACAATGAGCAGTTCTTC
TRBV15	TRBD1	TRBJ1-3	.	CATSREPPGGGSGNTIYF	TGTGCCACCAGCAGAGAACCGCCAGGGGGAGGCTCTGGAAACACCATATATTTT
TRBV6-1	.	TRBJ1-1	.	CASSDLIEAFF	TGTGCCAGCAGTGATCTCATCGAAGCTTTCTTT
TRBV4-2	TRBD1	TRBJ1-2	.	CASSHAQGATNYGYTF	TGTGCCAGCAGCCACGCACAGGGGGCTACTAACTATGGCTACACCTTC